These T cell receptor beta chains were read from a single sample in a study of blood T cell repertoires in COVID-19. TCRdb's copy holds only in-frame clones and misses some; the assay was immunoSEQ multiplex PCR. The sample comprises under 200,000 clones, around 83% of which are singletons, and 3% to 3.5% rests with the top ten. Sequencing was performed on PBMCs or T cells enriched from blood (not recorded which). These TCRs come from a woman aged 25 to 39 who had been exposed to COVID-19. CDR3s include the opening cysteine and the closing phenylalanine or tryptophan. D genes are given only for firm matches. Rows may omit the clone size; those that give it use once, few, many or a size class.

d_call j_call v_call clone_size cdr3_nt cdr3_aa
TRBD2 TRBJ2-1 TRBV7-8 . TGTGCCAGCAGCTTAGTCAGCGGGAGTGAAGGGGAGCAGTTCTTC CASSLVSGSEGEQFF
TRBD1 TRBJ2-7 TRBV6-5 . TGTGCCAGCAGTTACCGACAGGGCCAATCCTACGAGCAGTACTTC CASSYRQGQSYEQYF
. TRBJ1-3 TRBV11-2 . TGTGCCAGCAGCCCAGGGGGAAACACCATATATTTT CASSPGGNTIYF
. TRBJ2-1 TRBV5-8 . TGTGCCAGCAAAGGCGGTCTATCCTACAATGAGCAGTTCTTC CASKGGLSYNEQFF
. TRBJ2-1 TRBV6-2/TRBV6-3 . TGTGCCAGCAGTTTCGGACTAGAGCAGTTCTTC CASSFGLEQFF
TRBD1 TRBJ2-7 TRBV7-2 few TGTGCCAGCAGCCCACAGGGGGGAGCCTACGAGCAGTACTTC CASSPQGGAYEQYF
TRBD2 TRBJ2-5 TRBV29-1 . TGCAGCGTTGACCCTCTTGGGGGCGAGGGACTAGCGGGGGGCCACGGGGAGACCCAGTACTTC CSVDPLGGEGLAGGHGETQYF
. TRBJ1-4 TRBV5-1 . TGCGCCAGCAGCTCAACAGGGTTAACTAATGAAAAACTGTTTTTT CASSSTGLTNEKLFF
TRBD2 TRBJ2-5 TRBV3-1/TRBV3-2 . TGTGCCAGCAGCCAACTAGCGGGGGGCCAAGAGACCCAGTACTTC CASSQLAGGQETQYF
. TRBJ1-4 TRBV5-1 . TGCGCCAGCAGCTTGGCAACAGGGAGGGGCGAAAAACTGTTTTTT CASSLATGRGEKLFF
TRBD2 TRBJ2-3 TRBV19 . TGTGCCAGTAGTCCCCTAGCGGGGGGGGTTACGCAGTATTTT CASSPLAGGVTQYF
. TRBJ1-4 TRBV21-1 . TGTGCCAGCAGCAAAGTGGGGACAGGGCATAAGGATGAAAAACTGTTTTTT CASSKVGTGHKDEKLFF
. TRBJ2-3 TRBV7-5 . TGTGCCAGAAGCTTTGTAGCGGGGGTAACAGATACGCAGTATTTT CARSFVAGVTDTQYF
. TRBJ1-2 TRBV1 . TGCACCAGCAGCCAAGCTATCGGCAGGGATTACAACTATGGCTACACCTTC CTSSQAIGRDYNYGYTF
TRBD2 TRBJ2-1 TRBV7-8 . TGTGCCAGCGGGGGACTAGCGGGAGAATACAATGAGCAGTTCTTC CASGGLAGEYNEQFF
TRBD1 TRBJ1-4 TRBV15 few TGTGCCACCAGCAGAGAGTTTAGCAGGGGGCGAGGTGAAAAACTGTTTTTT CATSREFSRGRGEKLFF
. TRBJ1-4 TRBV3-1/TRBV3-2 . TGTGCCAGCAGCCAAGGGGCAGAGGGAAGAAATGAAAAACTGTTTTTT CASSQGAEGRNEKLFF
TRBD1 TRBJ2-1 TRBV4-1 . TGCGCCAGCAGCCAAGATGGGGCAGGGGGCGCCGGAATAGGTGAGCAGTTCTTC CASSQDGAGGAGIGEQFF
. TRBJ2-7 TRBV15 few TGTGCCACCAGCAGTAAGCGCGAGCAGTACTTC CATSSKREQYF
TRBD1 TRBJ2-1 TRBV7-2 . TGTGCCAGCAGCATTTGGACAGGGGCCAATGAGCAGTTCTTC CASSIWTGANEQFF
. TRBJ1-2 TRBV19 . TGTGCCAGTAGTATTACGGTCTATGGCTACACCTTC CASSITVYGYTF
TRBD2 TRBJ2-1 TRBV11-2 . TGTGCCAGCAGCTTAGATCGTAGGCTAGCGGGGGGAAATGAGCAGTTCTTC CASSLDRRLAGGNEQFF
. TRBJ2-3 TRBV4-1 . TGCGCCAGCAGCCAAGTCCCTAGCACAGATACGCAGTATTTT CASSQVPSTDTQYF
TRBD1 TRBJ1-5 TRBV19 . TGTGCCAGTAGTGCCAAATACACAGGGGTTAATCAGCCCCAGCATTTT CASSAKYTGVNQPQHF
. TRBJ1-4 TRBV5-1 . TGCGCCAGCAGCTCGGGGGGGATCGTGGAAAAACTGTTTTTT CASSSGGIVEKLFF
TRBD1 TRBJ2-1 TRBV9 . TGTGCCAGCAGCGAGGGACAGGGGGTCATCAATGAGCAGTTCTTC CASSEGQGVINEQFF
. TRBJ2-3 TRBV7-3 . TGTGCCAGCAGCTTAGGGAGTCTAGGAGATAACACAGATACGCAGTATTTT CASSLGSLGDNTDTQYF
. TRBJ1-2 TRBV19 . TGTGCCAGTAGTATTGCAGACTATGGCTACACCTTC CASSIADYGYTF
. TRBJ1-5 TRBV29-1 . TGCAGCGTCACCCCAACAGGCCTCAATCAGCCCCAGCATTTT CSVTPTGLNQPQHF
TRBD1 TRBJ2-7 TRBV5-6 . TGTGCCAGCAGCCTTGGACAGGGTTACGCCTACGAGCAGTACTTC CASSLGQGYAYEQYF
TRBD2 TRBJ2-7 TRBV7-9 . TGTGCCAGCAGCAAACTAGCGGGGCTCTACGAGCAGTACTTC CASSKLAGLYEQYF
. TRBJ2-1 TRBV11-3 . TGTGCCAGCAGCTTAGGGAGGGCCAATGAGCAGTTCTTC CASSLGRANEQFF
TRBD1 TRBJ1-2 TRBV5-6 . TGTGCCAGCAGCTTAGGGACAGGAGCTAACTATGGCTACACCTTC CASSLGTGANYGYTF